This TCR beta chain was sequenced in a study of T-cell reconstitution after alpha-beta-depleted transplantation in children. Preparing the TCRbeta library involved the use of unique molecular identifiers. Via MiXCR, TCRdb re-called the PCR reads, giving one row per CDR3 protein. Among around 700,000 distinct CDR3 sequences listed, roughly 13% were seen once. The ends were cut back, 0 bases at V and 5 bases at J, with 11 bases in the middle. The CDR3 runs to 14 residues. Per the germline V gene, CDR1 is SGHRS and CDR2 is YFSETQ. Study-wide findings and caveats: T-cell counts and diversity were attributed mostly to newly produced T cells one year after transplant. Surviving recipient T cells and intrathymic progenitors accounted for some patients' high TCRbeta diversity at day 60. Reported findings indicate that, about two months after transplant, alpha-beta T cells came from several hundred expanded clones, which were derived from non-depleted graft cells.

This clonotype has a count of ten or more. Its antigen is not identified. The chain carries TRBV5-1 and TRBJ1-1, with D possibly matching TRBD1 (6 bases). The specimen comprised PBMCs, sampled before TCRalphabeta/CD19-depleted stem cell transplant. The origin of this receptor is a girl aged 2-10 years with congenital amegakaryocytic thrombocytopenia, due to receive a stem cell transplant. The CDR3 bases are TGCGCCAGCAGCTTGGACAGGGCTGTAACTGAAGCTTTCTTT. This sequence encodes CASSLDRAVTEAFF.